A selection of T cell receptor beta chains follows, all from one sample in a study of blood T cell repertoires in COVID-19. Repertoires were generated with immunoSEQ multiplex PCR, while TCRdb's copy carries only in-frame clones and drops some. The sample comprises tens of thousands of clones, approximately 78% of which are singletons, and 0.95% to 1.5% rests with the top ten. Sequencing used peripheral blood. Receptors originate from an elderly woman with acute or convalescent COVID-19. Each CDR3 is given with its conserved first and last residue. Each record gives: CDR3 protein, CDR3 DNA, D gene, clone size, J gene, V gene. The D gene is left open where the match is weak. Clone size is shown for a subset of rows, as once, few, many or a class of expanded clone.

cdr3_aa: CASSSGGLGTEAFF
cdr3_nt: TGTGCCAGCAGTTCAGGGGGCTTGGGCACTGAAGCTTTCTTT
d_call: TRBD1
clone_size: NA
j_call: TRBJ1-1
v_call: TRBV28

cdr3_aa: CASSERDREEQFF
cdr3_nt: TGTGCCAGCAGTGAGCGGGACCGAGAGGAGCAGTTCTTC
d_call: NA
clone_size: NA
j_call: TRBJ2-1
v_call: TRBV6-1

cdr3_aa: CASVPGQGAAGYTF
cdr3_nt: TGTGCCAGCGTTCCGGGACAGGGGGCAGCGGGCTACACCTTC
d_call: TRBD1
clone_size: few
j_call: TRBJ1-2
v_call: TRBV28

cdr3_aa: CASSSPRLVPDQNYNEQFF
cdr3_nt: TGCGCCAGCAGCTCACCCAGACTAGTTCCCGATCAGAACTACAATGAGCAGTTCTTC
d_call: NA
clone_size: once
j_call: TRBJ2-1
v_call: TRBV5-1

cdr3_aa: CASSLPGTGTEQYF
cdr3_nt: TGTGCCAGCAGCTTACCCGGGACAGGGACGGAGCAGTACTTC
d_call: TRBD1
clone_size: few
j_call: TRBJ2-7
v_call: TRBV7-8

cdr3_aa: CASSLESSPRSSYNEQFF
cdr3_nt: TGTGCCAGCAGCTTGGAGTCTAGCCCCCGCAGCTCCTACAATGAGCAGTTCTTC
d_call: NA
clone_size: NA
j_call: TRBJ2-1
v_call: TRBV7-8

cdr3_aa: CASSYVPGGNYGYTF
cdr3_nt: TGTGCCAGCAGTTACGTCCCCGGGGGAAACTATGGCTACACCTTC
d_call: NA
clone_size: NA
j_call: TRBJ1-2
v_call: TRBV6-5

cdr3_aa: CASSYPGGAVEQYF
cdr3_nt: TGTGCCAGCAGTTACCCCGGGGGGGCGGTCGAGCAGTACTTC
d_call: TRBD2
clone_size: few
j_call: TRBJ2-7
v_call: TRBV28

cdr3_aa: CATSPSGTGNTGELFF
cdr3_nt: TGTGCCACCAGTCCCTCCGGGACAGGGAACACCGGGGAGCTGTTTTTT
d_call: TRBD1
clone_size: NA
j_call: TRBJ2-2
v_call: TRBV24-1

cdr3_aa: CASSLGTGPYEQYF
cdr3_nt: TGTGCCAGCAGCTTAGGGACAGGGCCCTACGAGCAGTACTTC
d_call: TRBD1
clone_size: NA
j_call: TRBJ2-7
v_call: TRBV7-2

cdr3_aa: CASTRSGRNYNEQFF
cdr3_nt: TGTGCCAGCACCCGTAGCGGGAGGAATTACAATGAGCAGTTCTTC
d_call: TRBD2
clone_size: NA
j_call: TRBJ2-1
v_call: TRBV28

cdr3_aa: CSGRQGNEQYF
cdr3_nt: TGCAGTGGGAGACAGGGCAACGAGCAGTACTTC
d_call: TRBD1
clone_size: NA
j_call: TRBJ2-7
v_call: TRBV20-1

cdr3_aa: CASSADRQGNEQFF
cdr3_nt: TGTGCCAGCAGTGCGGACAGACAGGGGAATGAGCAGTTCTTC
d_call: TRBD1
clone_size: few
j_call: TRBJ2-1
v_call: TRBV25-1

cdr3_aa: CASSRGQGMNTEAFF
cdr3_nt: TGTGCCAGCAGCCGCGGACAGGGTATGAACACTGAAGCTTTCTTT
d_call: TRBD1
clone_size: NA
j_call: TRBJ1-1
v_call: TRBV6-5

cdr3_aa: CASSPNPGQGSGANYGYTF
cdr3_nt: TGTGCCAGTAGTCCAAACCCAGGACAGGGTAGTGGAGCTAACTATGGCTACACCTTC
d_call: TRBD1
clone_size: NA
j_call: TRBJ1-2
v_call: TRBV19

cdr3_aa: CASSTDRAGNTIYF
cdr3_nt: TGTGCCAGCAGCACGGACAGGGCTGGAAACACCATATATTTT
d_call: TRBD1
clone_size: NA
j_call: TRBJ1-3
v_call: TRBV7-9

cdr3_aa: CASSQDAIRGMIGYTF
cdr3_nt: TGTGCCAGCAGCCAAGACGCAATCAGGGGTATGATCGGCTACACCTTC
d_call: NA
clone_size: once
j_call: TRBJ1-2
v_call: TRBV3-1/TRBV3-2

cdr3_aa: CASSVFESAGNTIYF
cdr3_nt: TGTGCCAGCAGCGTATTCGAGTCCGCTGGAAACACCATATATTTT
d_call: NA
clone_size: NA
j_call: TRBJ1-3
v_call: TRBV9

cdr3_aa: CASSVTTGGGVGYTF
cdr3_nt: TGTGCCAGCAGCGTGACTACAGGGGGCGGCGTTGGCTACACCTTC
d_call: TRBD1
clone_size: NA
j_call: TRBJ1-2
v_call: TRBV9

cdr3_aa: CASRATGAEGYTF
cdr3_nt: TGTGCCAGCAGGGCAACAGGGGCAGAGGGCTACACCTTC
d_call: TRBD1
clone_size: NA
j_call: TRBJ1-2
v_call: TRBV6-5

cdr3_aa: CATSESGPNTEAFF
cdr3_nt: TGTGCCACCAGTGAGTCTGGCCCCAACACTGAAGCTTTCTTT
d_call: NA
clone_size: NA
j_call: TRBJ1-1
v_call: TRBV24-1